The rows below give T cell receptor beta chains drawn from one sample of a study of blood T cell repertoires in COVID-19. Profiled with immunoSEQ multiplex PCR; TCRdb holds only in-frame clones, not every one. This sample has more than 65,000 clones, with around 80% found just once. What was sequenced was peripheral blood. Receptor source: a woman in her 50s with acute or convalescent COVID-19. Both conserved end residues are trimmed from each CDR3. Each record gives: CDR3 protein, J gene, V gene.

CDR3: ASSLGTTGAANYGYT; J: TRBJ1-2; V: TRBV11-2
CDR3: ASSLTTGGNTEAF; J: TRBJ1-1; V: TRBV6-5
CDR3: ASSYSKRQGDYGYT; J: TRBJ1-2; V: TRBV6-2/TRBV6-3
CDR3: ATSRDGQDEKLF; J: TRBJ1-4; V: TRBV15
CDR3: SASLRGSAAHEQY; J: TRBJ2-7; V: TRBV20-1
CDR3: ASSPLGSQDTEAF; J: TRBJ1-1; V: TRBV18
CDR3: ASSQGQGGFSYGYT; J: TRBJ1-2; V: TRBV14
CDR3: ASSPTLQETGEQF; J: TRBJ2-1; V: TRBV18
CDR3: ASSSRTSGNEQF; J: TRBJ2-1; V: TRBV7-8
CDR3: ASSPPGQGAGGELF; J: TRBJ2-2; V: TRBV12-1
CDR3: ASSVGEGTQY; J: TRBJ2-5; V: TRBV2
CDR3: ASTGGMLENQPQH; J: TRBJ1-5; V: TRBV28
CDR3: ATGSYGELF; J: TRBJ2-2; V: TRBV12-3/TRBV12-4
CDR3: ASPPPSSGNTIY; J: TRBJ1-3; V: TRBV6-4
CDR3: AWSVPGGMFEQY; J: TRBJ2-7; V: TRBV30
CDR3: ASSKTPIPRGPQETQY; J: TRBJ2-5; V: TRBV21-1
CDR3: ASSEALRGGKGYGYT; J: TRBJ1-2; V: TRBV6-1
CDR3: ASGTRDRKNIQY; J: TRBJ2-4; V: TRBV11-2
CDR3: ASSFGQGGSYEQY; J: TRBJ2-7; V: TRBV7-2
CDR3: ASSRYRENTEAF; J: TRBJ1-1; V: TRBV21-1
CDR3: ASSGGLGGYSSYNEQF; J: TRBJ2-1; V: TRBV6-1
CDR3: ASSTPVTGRTGAF; J: TRBJ1-1; V: TRBV6-6
CDR3: ASSPPRGQGYEQY; J: TRBJ2-7; V: TRBV18
CDR3: ASSPNRGRNEKLF; J: TRBJ1-4; V: TRBV19
CDR3: ASSYSNRVDQPQH; J: TRBJ1-5; V: TRBV6-5
CDR3: ASSDIRGDTGELF; J: TRBJ2-2; V: TRBV2
CDR3: ASSQGPFQPQH; J: TRBJ1-5; V: TRBV27
CDR3: ASSQEWTITYEQY; J: TRBJ2-7; V: TRBV4-3
CDR3: SVGLAGGELF; J: TRBJ2-2; V: TRBV29-1
CDR3: ASSPGQARNEQF; J: TRBJ2-1; V: TRBV9
CDR3: ATGQGSTGELF; J: TRBJ2-2; V: TRBV5-1
CDR3: ASSVGQGNTEAF; J: TRBJ1-1; V: TRBV5-4
CDR3: ASSQGRFEAF; J: TRBJ1-1; V: TRBV23-1
CDR3: AWSLTGKYYEQY; J: TRBJ2-7; V: TRBV30
CDR3: ASSRGSNSPLH; J: TRBJ1-6; V: TRBV7-3
CDR3: ASSRLAGGSTDTQY; J: TRBJ2-3; V: TRBV7-9
CDR3: ASSVGLSGNTIY; J: TRBJ1-3; V: TRBV19
CDR3: ASSSGGPHNEQF; J: TRBJ2-1; V: TRBV7-3
CDR3: ASSRQDTSTDTQY; J: TRBJ2-3; V: TRBV28
CDR3: ASSKLAASSYEQY; J: TRBJ2-7; V: TRBV6-5
CDR3: ASSLPDWNTGELF; J: TRBJ2-2; V: TRBV5-1
CDR3: APPSGSGEQY; J: TRBJ2-7; V: TRBV12-3/TRBV12-4
CDR3: ASSPATGASGNTIY; J: TRBJ1-3; V: TRBV11-2
CDR3: ASSENSVARQETQY; J: TRBJ2-5; V: TRBV25-1
CDR3: AISETSGGADTQY; J: TRBJ2-3; V: TRBV10-3
CDR3: ASSQALAGVSDTQY; J: TRBJ2-3; V: TRBV4-3
CDR3: ASSPTTDSGRETQY; J: TRBJ2-5; V: TRBV18
CDR3: AWSVQGGETQY; J: TRBJ2-5; V: TRBV30